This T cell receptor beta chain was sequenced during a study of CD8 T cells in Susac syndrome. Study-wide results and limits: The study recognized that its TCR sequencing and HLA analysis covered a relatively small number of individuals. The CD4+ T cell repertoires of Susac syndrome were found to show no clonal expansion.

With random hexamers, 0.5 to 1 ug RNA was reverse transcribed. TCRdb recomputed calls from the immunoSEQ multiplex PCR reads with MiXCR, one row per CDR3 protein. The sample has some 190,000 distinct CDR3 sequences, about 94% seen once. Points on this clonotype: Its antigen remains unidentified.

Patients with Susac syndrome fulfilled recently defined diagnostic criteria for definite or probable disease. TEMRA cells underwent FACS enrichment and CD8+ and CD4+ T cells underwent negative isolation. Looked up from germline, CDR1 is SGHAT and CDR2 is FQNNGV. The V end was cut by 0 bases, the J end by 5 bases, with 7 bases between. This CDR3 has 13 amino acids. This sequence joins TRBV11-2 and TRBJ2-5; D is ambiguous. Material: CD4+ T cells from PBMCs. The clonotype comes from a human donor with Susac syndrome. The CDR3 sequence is CASSLESQETQYF. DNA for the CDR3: TGTGCCAGCAGCTTAGAATCTCAGGAGACCCAGTACTTC.